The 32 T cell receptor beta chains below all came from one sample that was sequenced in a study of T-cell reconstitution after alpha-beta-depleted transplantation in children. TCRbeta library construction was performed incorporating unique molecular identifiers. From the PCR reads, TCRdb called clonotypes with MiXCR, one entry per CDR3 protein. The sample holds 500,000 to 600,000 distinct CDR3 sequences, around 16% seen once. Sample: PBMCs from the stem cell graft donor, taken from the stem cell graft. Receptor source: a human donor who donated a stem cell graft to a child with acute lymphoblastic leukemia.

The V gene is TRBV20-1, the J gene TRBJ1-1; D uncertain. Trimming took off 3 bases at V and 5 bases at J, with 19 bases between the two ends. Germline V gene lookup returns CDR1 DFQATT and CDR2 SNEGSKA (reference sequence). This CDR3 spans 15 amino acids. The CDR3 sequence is CSASGPRVYVTEAFF. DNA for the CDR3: TGCAGTGCTAGTGGTCCTAGAGTCTACGTGACTGAAGCTTTCTTT.

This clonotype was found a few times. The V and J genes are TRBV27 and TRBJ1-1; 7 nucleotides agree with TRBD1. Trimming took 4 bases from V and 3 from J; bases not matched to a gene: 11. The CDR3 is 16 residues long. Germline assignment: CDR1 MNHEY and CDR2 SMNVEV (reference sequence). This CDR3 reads CASSSADREEDTEAFF. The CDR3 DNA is TGTGCCAGCAGTTCCGCCGACAGGGAGGAGGACACTGAAGCTTTCTTT.

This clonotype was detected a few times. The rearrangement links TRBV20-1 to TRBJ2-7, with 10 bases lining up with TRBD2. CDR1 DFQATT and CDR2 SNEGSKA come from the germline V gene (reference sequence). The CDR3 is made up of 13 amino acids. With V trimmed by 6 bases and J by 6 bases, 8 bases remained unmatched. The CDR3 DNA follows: TGCAGTGCGATTAGCGGGAGGTCGCTCGAGCAGTACTTC. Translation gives CSAISGRSLEQYF.

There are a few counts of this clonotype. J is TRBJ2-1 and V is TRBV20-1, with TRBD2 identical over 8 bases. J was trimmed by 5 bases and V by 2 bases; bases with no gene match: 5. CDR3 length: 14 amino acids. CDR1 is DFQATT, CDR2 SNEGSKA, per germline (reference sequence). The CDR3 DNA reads TGCAGTGCTAGAACCTTAGCGGGAAACAATGAGCAGTTCTTC. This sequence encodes CSARTLAGNNEQFF.

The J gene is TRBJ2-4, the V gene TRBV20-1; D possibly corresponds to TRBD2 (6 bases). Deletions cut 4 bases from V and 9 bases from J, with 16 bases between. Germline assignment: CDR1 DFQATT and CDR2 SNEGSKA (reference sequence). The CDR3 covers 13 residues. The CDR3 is CSATRGGLGIQYF. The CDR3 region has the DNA TGCAGTGCTACCCGGGGAGGATTGGGCATTCAGTACTTC.

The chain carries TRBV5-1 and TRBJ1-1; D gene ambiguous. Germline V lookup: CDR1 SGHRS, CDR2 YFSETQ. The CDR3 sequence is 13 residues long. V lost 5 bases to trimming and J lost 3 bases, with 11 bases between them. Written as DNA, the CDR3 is TGCGCCAGCAGACAGTTGCGGGACACTGAAGCTTTCTTT. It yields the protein CASRQLRDTEAFF.

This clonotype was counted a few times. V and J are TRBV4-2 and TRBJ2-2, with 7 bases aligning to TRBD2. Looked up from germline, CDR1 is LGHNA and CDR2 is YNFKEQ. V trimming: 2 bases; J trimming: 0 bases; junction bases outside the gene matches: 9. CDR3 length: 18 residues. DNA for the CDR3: TGTGCCAGCAGCCAACCTATTCCTAGCGGTTCGAACACCGGGGAGCTGTTTTTT. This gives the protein CASSQPIPSGSNTGELFF.

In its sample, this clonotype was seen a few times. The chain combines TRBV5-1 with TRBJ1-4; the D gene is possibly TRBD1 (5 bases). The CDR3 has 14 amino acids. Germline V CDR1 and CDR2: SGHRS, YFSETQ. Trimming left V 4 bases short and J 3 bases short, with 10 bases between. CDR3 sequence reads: CASSTGASNEKLFF. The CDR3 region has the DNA TGCGCCAGCAGCACCGGGGCATCTAATGAAAAACTGTTTTTT.

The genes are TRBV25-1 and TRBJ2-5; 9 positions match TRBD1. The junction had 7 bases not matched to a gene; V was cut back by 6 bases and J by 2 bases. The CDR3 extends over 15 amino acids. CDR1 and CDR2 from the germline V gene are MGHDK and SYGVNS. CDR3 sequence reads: CASRPGQGSQETQYF. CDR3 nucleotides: TGTGCCAGCAGACCGGGACAGGGAAGTCAAGAGACCCAGTACTTC. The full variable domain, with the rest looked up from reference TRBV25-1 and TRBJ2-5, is EADIYQTPRYLVIGTGKKITLECSQTMGHDKMYWYQQDPGMELHLIHYSYGVNSTEKGDLSSESTVSRIRTEHFPLTLESARPSHTSQYLCASRPGQGSQETQYFGPGTRLLVL.

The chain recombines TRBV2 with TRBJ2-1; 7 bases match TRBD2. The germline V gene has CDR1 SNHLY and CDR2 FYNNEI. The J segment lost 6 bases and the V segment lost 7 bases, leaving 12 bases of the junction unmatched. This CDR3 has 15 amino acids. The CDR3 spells CASMRERPFSNEQFF. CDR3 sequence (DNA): TGTGCCAGCATGCGGGAGAGACCCTTCTCCAATGAGCAGTTCTTC.

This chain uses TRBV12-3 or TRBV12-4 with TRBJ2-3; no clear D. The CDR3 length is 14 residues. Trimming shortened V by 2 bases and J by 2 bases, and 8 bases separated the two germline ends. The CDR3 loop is CASSLLLHTDTQYF. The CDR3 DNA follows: TGTGCCAGCAGTTTACTGCTACACACAGATACGCAGTATTTT.

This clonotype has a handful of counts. The CDR3 region has the DNA TGTGCCAGCAGCCAGCGACAGGGGGGAAGGACTGAAGCTTTCTTT. It codes for CASSQRQGGRTEAFF. V and J are TRBV14 and TRBJ1-1, with TRBD1 matching 9 bases. V was pared by 3 bases and J by 5 bases, with 7 bases of the junction left unmatched. The CDR3 runs to 15 residues. Germline CDR1 reads SGHDN; CDR2 reads FVKESK.

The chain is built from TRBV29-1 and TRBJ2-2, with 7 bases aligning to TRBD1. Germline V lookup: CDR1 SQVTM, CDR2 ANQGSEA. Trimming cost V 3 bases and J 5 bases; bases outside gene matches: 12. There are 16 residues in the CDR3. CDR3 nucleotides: TGCAGCGTTGAGAACAGGGGAATCAGGGAAACCGGGGAGCTGTTTTTT. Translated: CSVENRGIRETGELFF.

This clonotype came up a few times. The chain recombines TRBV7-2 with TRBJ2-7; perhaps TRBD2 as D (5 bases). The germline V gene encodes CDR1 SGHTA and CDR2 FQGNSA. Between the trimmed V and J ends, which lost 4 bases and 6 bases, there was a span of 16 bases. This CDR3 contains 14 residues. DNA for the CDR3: TGTGCCAGCAGCTCACCTCCGACTAACCGCGAGCAGTACTTC. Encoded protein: CASSSPPTNREQYF.

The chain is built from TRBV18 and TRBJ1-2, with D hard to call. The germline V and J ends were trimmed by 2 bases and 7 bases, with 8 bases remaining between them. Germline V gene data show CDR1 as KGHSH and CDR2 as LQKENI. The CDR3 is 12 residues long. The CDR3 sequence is CASSPRRPGYTF. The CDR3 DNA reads TGTGCCAGCTCACCAAGGCGGCCTGGCTACACCTTC.

As DNA, the CDR3 is TGTGCCAGCAGCTTCGAAGGGTGGGGCAATGAGCAGTTCTTC. Amino acids: CASSFEGWGNEQFF. The chain is built from TRBV7-8 and TRBJ2-1; D call uncertain. CDR1 is SGHVS, CDR2 FQNEAQ, per germline. V was shortened by 3 bases and J by 6 bases, with 12 bases between the two germline ends. The length of the CDR3 is 14 residues.

The CDR3 protein is CASSPQLSDSRLYEQYF. DNA of the CDR3: TGTGCCAGCAGCCCGCAGTTGTCGGACAGCCGCCTGTACGAGCAGTACTTC. The chain carries TRBV7-9 and TRBJ2-7, with D possibly matching TRBD1 (6 bases). CDR1 SEHNR and CDR2 FQNEAQ come from the germline V gene (reference sequence). The length of the CDR3 is 17 residues. Trimming removed 5 bases at V and 4 bases at J, with 24 bases between.

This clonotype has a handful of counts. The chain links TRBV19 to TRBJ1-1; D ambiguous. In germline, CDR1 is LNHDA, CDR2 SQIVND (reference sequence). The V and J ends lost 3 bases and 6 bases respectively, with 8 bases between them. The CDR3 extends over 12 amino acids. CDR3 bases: TGTGCCAGTAGTATCGGGGTCGCTGAAGCTTTCTTT. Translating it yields CASSIGVAEAFF.

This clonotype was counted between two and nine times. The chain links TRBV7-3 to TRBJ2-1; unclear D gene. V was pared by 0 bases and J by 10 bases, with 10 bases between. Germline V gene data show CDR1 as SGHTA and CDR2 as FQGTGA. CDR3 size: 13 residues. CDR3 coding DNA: TGTGCCAGCAGCTTAACTGGTGCCGGAGAGCAGTTCTTC. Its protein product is CASSLTGAGEQFF.

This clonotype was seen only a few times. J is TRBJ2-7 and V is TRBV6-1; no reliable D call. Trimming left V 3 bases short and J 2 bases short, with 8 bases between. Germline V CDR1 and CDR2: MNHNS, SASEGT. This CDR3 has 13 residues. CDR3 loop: CASSETWTYEQYF. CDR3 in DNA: TGTGCCAGCAGTGAGACCTGGACCTACGAGCAGTACTTC.

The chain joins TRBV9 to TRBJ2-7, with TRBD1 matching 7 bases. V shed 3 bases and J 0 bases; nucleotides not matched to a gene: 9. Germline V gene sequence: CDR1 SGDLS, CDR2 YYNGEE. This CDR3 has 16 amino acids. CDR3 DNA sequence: TGTGCCAGCAGCGCCTCCGGGACAGACAGCTCCTACGAGCAGTACTTC. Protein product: CASSASGTDSSYEQYF.

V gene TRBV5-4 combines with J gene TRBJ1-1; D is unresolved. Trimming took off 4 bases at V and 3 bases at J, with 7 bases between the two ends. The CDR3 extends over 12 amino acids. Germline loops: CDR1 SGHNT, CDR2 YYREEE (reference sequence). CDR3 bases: TGTGCCAGCAGCAGAGGACACACTGAAGCTTTCTTT. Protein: CASSRGHTEAFF.

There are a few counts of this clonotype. CDR3 nucleotides: TGCGCCAGCAGCCAGGAAAGTAACGAGCAGTACTTC. Protein product: CASSQESNEQYF. The chain employs TRBV4-1 and TRBJ2-7; D gene unclear. The CDR3 runs 12 residues. Germline V CDR1 and CDR2: MGHRA, YSYEKL. Trimming took 3 bases from V and 5 from J, leaving 8 bases between them.

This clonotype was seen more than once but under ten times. This CDR3 is CASSFPGTSGSYEQYF. In nucleotides, the CDR3 is TGTGCCAGCAGTTTTCCTGGGACTAGCGGCTCCTACGAGCAGTACTTC. The rearrangement joins TRBV12-3 or TRBV12-4 to TRBJ2-7, with 11 bases lining up with TRBD2. The V and J ends lost 3 bases and 0 bases, in that order; junction bases with no gene match: 4. The CDR3 sequence is 16 residues long.

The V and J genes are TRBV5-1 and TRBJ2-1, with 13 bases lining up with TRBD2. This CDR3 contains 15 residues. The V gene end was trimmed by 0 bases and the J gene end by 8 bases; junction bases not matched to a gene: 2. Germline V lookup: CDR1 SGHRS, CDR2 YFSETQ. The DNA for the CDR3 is TGCGCCAGCAGCTTGGGGACTAGCGGGAGATATGAGCAGTTCTTC. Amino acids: CASSLGTSGRYEQFF.

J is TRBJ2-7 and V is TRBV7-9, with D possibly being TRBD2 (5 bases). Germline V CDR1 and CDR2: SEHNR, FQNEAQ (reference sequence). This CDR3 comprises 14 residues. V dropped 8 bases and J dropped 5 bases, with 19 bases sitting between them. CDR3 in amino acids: CASDRSYLEDEQYF. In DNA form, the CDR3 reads TGTGCCAGCGACCGGTCTTATTTGGAGGACGAGCAGTACTTC.

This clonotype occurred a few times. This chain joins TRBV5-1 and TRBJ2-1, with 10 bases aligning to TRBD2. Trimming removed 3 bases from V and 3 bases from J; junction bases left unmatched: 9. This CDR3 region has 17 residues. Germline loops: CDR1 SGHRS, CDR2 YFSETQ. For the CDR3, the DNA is TGCGCCAGCAGCTCTTCTAGCGGGAGAAGGGGCTACAATGAGCAGTTCTTC. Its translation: CASSSSSGRRGYNEQFF.

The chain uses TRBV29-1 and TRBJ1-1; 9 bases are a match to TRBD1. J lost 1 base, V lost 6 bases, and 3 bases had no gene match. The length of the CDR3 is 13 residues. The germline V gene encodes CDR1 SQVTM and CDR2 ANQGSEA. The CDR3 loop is CSVRQGENTEAFF. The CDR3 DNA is TGCAGCGTCAGACAGGGGGAGAACACTGAAGCTTTCTTT. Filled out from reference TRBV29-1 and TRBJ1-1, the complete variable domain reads SAVISQKPSRDICQRGTSLTIQCQVDSQVTMMFWYRQQPGQSLTLIATANQGSEATYESGFVIDKFPISRPNLTFSTLTVSNMSPEDSSIYLCSVRQGENTEAFFGQGTRLTVV.

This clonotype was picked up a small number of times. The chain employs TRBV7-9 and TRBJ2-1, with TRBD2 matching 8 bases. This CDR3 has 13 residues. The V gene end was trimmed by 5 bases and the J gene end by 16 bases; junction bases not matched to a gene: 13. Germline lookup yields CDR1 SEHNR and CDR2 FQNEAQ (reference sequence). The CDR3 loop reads CASSPPAVAGIFF. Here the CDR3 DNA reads TGTGCCAGCAGCCCCCCCGCGGTAGCGGGAATATTCTTC.

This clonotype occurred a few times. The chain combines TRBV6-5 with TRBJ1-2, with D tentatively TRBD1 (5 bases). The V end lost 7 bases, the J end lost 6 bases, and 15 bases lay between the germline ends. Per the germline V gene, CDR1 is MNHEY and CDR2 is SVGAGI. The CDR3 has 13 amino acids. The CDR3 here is CASTPQGQDGYTF. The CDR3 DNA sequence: TGTGCCAGCACTCCCCAGGGTCAGGATGGCTACACCTTC.

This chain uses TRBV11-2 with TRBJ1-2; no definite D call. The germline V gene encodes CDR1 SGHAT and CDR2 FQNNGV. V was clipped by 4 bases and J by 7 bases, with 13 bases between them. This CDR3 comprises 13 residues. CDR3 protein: CASSYNKAGGYTF. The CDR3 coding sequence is TGTGCCAGCAGCTACAACAAGGCTGGTGGCTACACCTTC.

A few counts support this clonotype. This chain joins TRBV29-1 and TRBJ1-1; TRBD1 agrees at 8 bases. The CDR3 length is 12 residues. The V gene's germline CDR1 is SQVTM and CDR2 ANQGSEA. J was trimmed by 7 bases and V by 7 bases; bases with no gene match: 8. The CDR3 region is CSAYRGESEAFF. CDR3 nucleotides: TGCAGCGCCTACAGGGGGGAAAGTGAAGCTTTCTTT.